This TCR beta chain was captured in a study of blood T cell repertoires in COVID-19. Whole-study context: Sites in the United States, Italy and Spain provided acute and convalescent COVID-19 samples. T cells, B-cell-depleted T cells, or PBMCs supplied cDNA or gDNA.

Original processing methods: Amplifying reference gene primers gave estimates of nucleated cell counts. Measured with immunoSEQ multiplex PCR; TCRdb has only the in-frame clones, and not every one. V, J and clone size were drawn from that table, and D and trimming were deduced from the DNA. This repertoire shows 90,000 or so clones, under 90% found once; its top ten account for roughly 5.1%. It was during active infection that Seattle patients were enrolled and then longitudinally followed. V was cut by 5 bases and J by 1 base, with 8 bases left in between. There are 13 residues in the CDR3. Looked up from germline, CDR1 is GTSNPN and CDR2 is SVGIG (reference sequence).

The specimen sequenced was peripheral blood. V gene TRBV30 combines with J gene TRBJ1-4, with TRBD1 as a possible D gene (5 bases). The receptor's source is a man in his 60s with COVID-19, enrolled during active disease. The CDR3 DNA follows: TGTGCCTGGTGCGGGGGAACTAATGAAAAACTGTTTTTT. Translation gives CAWCGGTNEKLFF. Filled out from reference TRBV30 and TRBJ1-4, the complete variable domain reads SQTIHQWPATLVQPVGSPLSLECTVEGTSNPNLYWYRQAAGRGLQLLFYSVGIGQISSEVPQNLSASRPQDRQFILSSKKLLLSDSGFYLCAWCGGTNEKLFFGSGTQLSVL.